Listed below are T cell receptor beta chains from one sample, sequenced in a study of T cell responses to AZD1222 COVID-19 vaccine. This table comes from immunoSEQ multiplex PCR, and its TCRdb copy is limited to in-frame clones, with some not included. Among 120,000 to 150,000 clones listed, around 93% were seen once. This specimen was peripheral blood, taken on day 0 of AZD1222 vaccination. The receptors here all came from an adult in good health. Both conserved end residues are trimmed from each CDR3. Expanded clones are given a class, and other clones once, few, many or no size at all.

v_call,clone_size,cdr3_aa
TRBV5-5,once,ASSLRTVNEKLF
TRBV13,.,ASSPGLAGVRNEQF
TRBV4-1,.,ASSHALDTQY
TRBV9,.,ASSVASRSLGNTIY
TRBV7-6,.,ASSSHAQGGDTEAF
TRBV11-2,.,ASSLGGGTYEQY
TRBV2,.,ASSVARPGTGELF
TRBV6-5,.,ASTRGAGDQETQY
TRBV27,.,ASSSTHGGVYNEQF
TRBV15,.,ATSWGSNYEQY
TRBV9,.,ASSVDEGARGTEAF
TRBV11-3,.,ASRPARVRSADTQY
TRBV5-6,.,ASSWAFGVETDTQY
TRBV27,.,ASSQPGGANYGYT
TRBV28,few,ASPLQGPQETQY
TRBV24-1,.,ATSDATGGLYEQY
TRBV5-1,.,ASSSQGPNTEAF
TRBV19,.,ASSPRGGTEAF
TRBV25-1,.,ASSGIGGFFGYT
TRBV4-3,.,ASSQEFRGLGGYT
TRBV7-9,.,ASSLEDTGPNSPLH
TRBV7-9,few,ASIRTGANYGYT
TRBV10-3,.,ASSAGGYEQY
TRBV4-3,.,ASSQDPQGLNSPLH
TRBV5-1,once,ASSLYGAYNEQF
TRBV7-2,.,ASGITIPYEQY
TRBV18,.,ASSPLEGYEKLF
TRBV9,.,ASSVRPGQGALRTGELF
TRBV5-5,once,ASSLKYSNQPQH
TRBV19,.,ASSTQAGIGSYGYT
TRBV7-3,.,ASSLTGGPNEQF
TRBV9,.,ASSAHRDRELGGYT
TRBV7-2,few,ASSRGSSSYNEQF
TRBV11-3,.,ASSPRKTGGLSGANVLT
TRBV28,.,ASTLNRNYGYT
TRBV30,.,AWSVQGAGPGYT
TRBV4-3,.,ASSQVSLDNSPLH
TRBV12-5,.,ASGLTLAGVSEQY
TRBV4-2,.,ASSQESAGVLYIEQF
TRBV3-1/TRBV3-2,.,ASSPLGGGSYEQY
TRBV14,.,ASSQGRGKETSGPLQF
TRBV11-3,.,ASSRTLDASGGTLTGELF
TRBV19,.,ASRVAGTSGRHNEQF
TRBV28,.,ASSFPPGGTDTQY
TRBV21-1,.,ASSKEGQGVTGELF
TRBV2,.,ASSGNDEVTEAF
TRBV19,.,ASSGRGRANYGYT
TRBV19,.,ASSPLGLSTGNTIY
TRBV5-1,.,ASSLVGIAGSLNEQF
TRBV3-1/TRBV3-2,.,ASSRTDIFKEQF
TRBV9,.,ASSAHTVDYGYT
TRBV5-6,.,ASSLIGAQVYGYT
TRBV6-1,.,ASSETGQGYGYT
TRBV5-1,.,ASSFGGEQF
TRBV7-3,.,ASSLRDRGFYEQY
TRBV7-9,.,ASSPVWAEKLF
TRBV25-1,.,ASSERTGLEAF
TRBV28,.,ASSASEGATEAF
TRBV10-3,.,AISGPAESTDTQY